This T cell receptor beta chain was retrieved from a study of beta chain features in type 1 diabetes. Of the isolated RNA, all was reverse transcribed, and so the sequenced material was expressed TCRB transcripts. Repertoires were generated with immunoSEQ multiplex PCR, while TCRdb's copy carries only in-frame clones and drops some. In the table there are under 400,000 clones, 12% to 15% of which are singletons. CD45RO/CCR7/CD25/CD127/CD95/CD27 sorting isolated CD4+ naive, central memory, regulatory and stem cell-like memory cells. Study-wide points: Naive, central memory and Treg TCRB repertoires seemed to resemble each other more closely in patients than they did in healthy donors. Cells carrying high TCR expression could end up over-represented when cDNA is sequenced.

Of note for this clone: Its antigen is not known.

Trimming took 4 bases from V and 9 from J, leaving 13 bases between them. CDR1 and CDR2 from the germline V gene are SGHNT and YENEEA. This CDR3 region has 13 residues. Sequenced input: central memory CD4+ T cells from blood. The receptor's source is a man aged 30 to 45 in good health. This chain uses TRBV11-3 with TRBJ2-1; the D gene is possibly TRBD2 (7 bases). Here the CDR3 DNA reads TGTGCCAGCAGCTCGAACAGGGAGGGTGAGCAGTTCTTC. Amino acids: CASSSNREGEQFF.